This record covers a single TCR beta chain. Sequencing used immunoSEQ multiplex PCR; TCRdb keeps in-frame clones, though not all of them. The sample holds about 360,000 clones, 86% seen once. This sample stems from a study of blood T cell repertoires in COVID-19. Overall study context: Both acute and convalescent COVID-19 samples were obtained from the United States, Italy and Spain.

V gave up 5 bases and J gave up 6 bases, with 19 bases separating them. The CDR3 covers 15 residues. From germline, CDR1 is MNHEY and CDR2 SMNVEV (reference sequence). This clonotype originated in a woman in her sixties or seventies with COVID-19, enrolled during active disease. Input material: peripheral blood. The V gene is TRBV27, the J gene TRBJ1-2, with D possibly TRBD1 on 6 matching bases. The CDR3 protein is CASSMRTAPVNGYTF. In nucleotides, the CDR3 is TGTGCCAGCAGTATGAGGACAGCCCCCGTAAATGGCTACACCTTC.